A single sample gave rise to the 28 T cell receptor beta chains below, sequenced in a study of T cells in Graves' hyperthyroidism and ophthalmopathy. TCR beta CDR3 regions were amplified from RNA transcripts. RT-PCR in the first round (using the HTBI primer set) targeted the TCR CDR3. TCRdb recomputed calls from the multiplex PCR reads with MiXCR, one row per CDR3 protein. The top ten hold over 25% of the sample, which has about 400,000 distinct CDR3 sequences, just under 15% seen once. Sample: blood. The receptors originated from a woman aged 25 to 39 with Graves' hyperthyroidism.

There are many counts of this clonotype. The chain combines TRBV7-3 with TRBJ2-2; D is ambiguous. Germline V CDR1 and CDR2: SGHTA, FQGTGA. V was trimmed by 2 bases and J by 1 base, leaving 5 bases between them. The CDR3 covers 14 residues. This CDR3 is CASSLLRNTGELFF. The CDR3 nucleotides are TGTGCCAGCAGCTTACTTCGGAACACCGGGGAGCTGTTTTTT.

Many counts were recorded for this clonotype. The V and J genes are TRBV3-1 and TRBJ2-1, with 8 bases lining up with TRBD1. V lost 4 bases and J lost 9; bases outside the gene matches: 8. This CDR3 has 14 amino acids. Germline loops: CDR1 LGHDT, CDR2 YNNKEL (reference sequence). The CDR3 sequence: CASSPGQGYGEQFF. CDR3 DNA sequence: TGTGCCAGCAGCCCAGGACAGGGTTACGGTGAGCAGTTCTTC.

The sample holds one count of this clonotype. The chain joins TRBV19 to TRBJ1-2; no reliable D call. Per germline, CDR1 LNHDA and CDR2 SQIVND (reference sequence). This CDR3 spans 13 amino acids. V was cut by 7 bases and J by 2 bases, with 11 bases left in between. The CDR3 coding sequence is TGTGCCAGTAAAAGACCGGAGAACTATGGCTACACCTTC. Translation gives CASKRPENYGYTF. Complete variable domain (other parts from reference TRBV19 and TRBJ1-2): DGGITQSPKYLFRKEGQNVTLSCEQNLNHDAMYWYRQDPGQGLRLIYYSQIVNDFQKGDIAEGYSVSREKKESFPLTVTSAQKNPTAFYLCASKRPENYGYTFGSGTRLTVV.

This clonotype came up many times. This CDR3 is CASGPGQNYGYTF. The CDR3 region has the DNA TGTGCCAGCGGCCCGGGACAGAACTATGGCTACACCTTC. This chain joins TRBV27 and TRBJ1-2, with 7 nucleotides matching TRBD1. CDR3 size: 13 residues. CDR1 and CDR2 from the germline V gene are MNHEY and SMNVEV (reference sequence). After removal of 8 bases from V and 2 bases from J, the junction contained 5 bases not matched to a gene.

This chain uses TRBV20-1 with TRBJ2-4, with TRBD2 matching 8 bases. Germline V gives CDR1 DFQATT, CDR2 SNEGSKA (reference sequence). The V segment lost 3 bases and the J segment 0 bases; nucleotides outside the gene matches: 1. This CDR3 region has 14 residues. CDR3 region: CSASGRGAKNIQYF. CDR3 in DNA: TGCAGTGCTAGCGGGAGGGGAGCCAAAAACATTCAGTACTTC.

This clonotype appeared a few times. This chain connects TRBV12-3 or TRBV12-4 to TRBJ1-2, with D possibly TRBD1 on 5 matching bases. The CDR3 runs 13 residues. With 7 bases removed from V and 4 bases from J, the gap between germline ends came to 13 bases. CDR3 coding DNA: TGTGCCAGCACCGTGACAGATACCTATGGCTACACCTTC. Translating it yields CASTVTDTYGYTF.

V and J are TRBV5-4 and TRBJ2-7; tentative D call: TRBD2 (6 bases). From germline, CDR1 is SGHNT and CDR2 YYREEE (reference sequence). The length of the CDR3 is 16 residues. The V gene lost 2 bases and the J gene lost 1 base, with 16 bases spanning the gap. CDR3 nucleotide sequence: TGTGCCAGCAGCTTTCCTTCCCGGGAGCCATCCTACGAGCAGTACTTC. This translates into CASSFPSREPSYEQYF.

In its sample, this clonotype was seen a few times. This chain uses TRBV24-1 with TRBJ2-7; no clear D. This CDR3 comprises 13 residues. CDR1 is KGHDR and CDR2 is SFDVKD in the germline V gene. V shed 12 bases and J shed 3 bases, with 17 bases lying between them. CDR3 amino acids: CAARFGYYYEQYF. DNA of the CDR3: TGTGCCGCTAGGTTTGGGTATTACTACGAGCAGTACTTC.

The gene calls are TRBV4-1 and TRBJ1-2, with D unresolved. The CDR3 is 15 residues long. Germline V gene lookup returns CDR1 MGHRA and CDR2 YSYEKL. The V end lost 1 base, the J end lost 8 bases, and 17 bases lay between the germline ends. The CDR3 DNA reads as TGCGCCAGCAGCCAAGCAGGCAGCCTGACCAGCGGCTACACCTTC. This translates into CASSQAGSLTSGYTF.

This clonotype was detected a few times. The rearrangement joins TRBV6-1 to TRBJ2-5, with D perhaps given as TRBD1 or TRBD2 (5 bases each). There are 14 residues in the CDR3. Between the trimmed V and J ends, which lost 9 bases and 5 bases, there was a span of 19 bases. Germline loops: CDR1 MNHNS, CDR2 SASEGT. This CDR3 is CASSTTLRGETQYF. In nucleotides, the CDR3 is TGTGCCAGTTCAACGACCCTGAGGGGTGAGACCCAGTACTTC.

The table lists this clonotype with a few counts. This chain uses TRBV27 with TRBJ1-5; TRBD1 matches at 8 bases. Trimming removed 5 bases from V and 4 bases from J; junction bases left unmatched: 19. The CDR3 has 19 residues. Per germline, CDR1 MNHEY and CDR2 SMNVEV (reference sequence). CDR3 residues: CASSTRARGTGVPNQPQHF. The CDR3, as DNA: TGTGCCAGCAGTACTCGAGCCAGGGGGACAGGAGTCCCAAATCAGCCCCAGCATTTT.

As for this clonotype: Being one base from a much bigger clone, this may be a read error. V and J are TRBV7-8 and TRBJ2-5, with 7 bases that match TRBD1. Trimming at V came to 6 bases and at J to 3 bases, leaving 10 bases not matched to a gene. Looked up from germline, CDR1 is SGHVS and CDR2 is FQNEAQ. The CDR3 is 15 residues long. DNA of the CDR3: TGTGCCAGCAGTCCGATAGGGGGCTTAGAAGAGACCCAGTACTTC. The encoded protein is CASSPIGGLEETQYF.

A single count supports this clonotype. A read error may be the cause here, since a much bigger clone is one base away. This chain connects TRBV28 to TRBJ1-2; a possible D gene is TRBD1 (5 bases). The CDR3 covers 14 residues. Germline values: CDR1 MDHEN, CDR2 SYDVKM. Trimming left V 3 bases short and J 4 bases short, with 12 bases between. The DNA of the CDR3 is TGTGCCAGCAGTTTTCGACAGCCGCCCTATGGCTACACCTTC. Protein sequence: CASSFRQPPYGYTF.

The CDR3 nucleotides read TGTGCCAGCAACCCGCGGGAGGGCCGTACAGATACGCAGTATTTT. This codes for CASNPREGRTDTQYF. The chain recombines TRBV9 with TRBJ2-3; TRBD2 matches at 9 bases. Losses at the gene ends were 6 bases for V and 3 bases for J; bases not matched to a gene: 8. This CDR3 comprises 15 residues. The germline CDR1 and CDR2 sequences are SGDLS and YYNGEE.

The CDR3 reads CASSLGATSSYEQYF. The CDR3, as DNA: TGCGCCAGCAGCTTGGGGGCGACATCCTCCTACGAGCAGTACTTC. V usage is TRBV5-1 and J usage is TRBJ2-7, with D unclear. The V gene lost 0 bases and the J gene lost 0 bases, with 10 bases spanning the gap. CDR1 and CDR2 (germline): SGHRS, YFSETQ. The CDR3 is 15 amino acids.

This clonotype was picked up a small number of times. The chain couples TRBV4-1 to TRBJ2-3; unclear D gene. Trimming stripped 1 base from V and 2 bases from J, with 10 bases between. Germline CDR1 is MGHRA and CDR2 is YSYEKL. The CDR3 extends over 15 amino acids. CDR3 nucleotide sequence: TGCGCCAGCAGCCAAGTAGTAGATCTCACAGATACGCAGTATTTT. It encodes CASSQVVDLTDTQYF.

At least ten counts were recorded for this clonotype. This chain links TRBV30 with TRBJ1-1, with 9 positions matching TRBD1. Per germline, CDR1 GTSNPN and CDR2 SVGIG (reference sequence). The V segment lost 3 bases and the J segment 5 bases; nucleotides outside the gene matches: 7. The CDR3 is 14 residues long. DNA of the CDR3: TGTGCCTGGAGGATACCCGGGACAGGGACTGAAGCTTTCTTT. Its translation: CAWRIPGTGTEAFF.

This clonotype was recorded many times. This chain joins TRBV11-2 and TRBJ1-1; D may be TRBD1 (6 bases). This CDR3 comprises 14 residues. With 3 bases removed from V and 11 bases from J, the gap between germline ends came to 19 bases. Germline-derived CDR1 and CDR2 are SGHAT and FQNNGV. The CDR3 region has the DNA TGTGCCAGCAGCTTCTTGGGGGGGGGCAGGGAGGCTTTCTTT. This gives the protein CASSFLGGGREAFF. Full variable domain (rest looked up from reference TRBV11-2 and TRBJ1-1): EAGVAQSPRYKIIEKRQSVAFWCNPISGHATLYWYQQILGQGPKLLIQFQNNGVVDDSQLPKDRFSAERLKGVDSTLKIQPAKLEDSAVYLCASSFLGGGREAFFGQGTRLTVV.

The gene calls are TRBV4-1 and TRBJ2-3; D is possibly TRBD2 (6 bases). V lost 0 bases to trimming and J lost 0 bases, with 13 bases between them. There are 17 residues in the CDR3. Germline lookup yields CDR1 MGHRA and CDR2 YSYEKL. CDR3 sequence (DNA): TGCGCCAGCAGCCAAGAGGGACTTCGATATAGCACAGATACGCAGTATTTT. Amino acid sequence: CASSQEGLRYSTDTQYF.

This clonotype has just a few counts. The V call is TRBV28, the J call TRBJ2-2; 9 bases agree with TRBD1. Germline assignment: CDR1 MDHEN and CDR2 SYDVKM. This CDR3 is 17 amino acids long. Trimming cost V 3 bases and J 1 base; bases outside gene matches: 6. The CDR3 bases are TGTGCCAGCAGTTTCCTTGGACAGGGGAGGAACACCGGGGAGCTGTTTTTT. Its translation: CASSFLGQGRNTGELFF.

This clonotype has a count of ten or more. V is TRBV11-2 and J is TRBJ1-4; tentative D call: TRBD1 (5 bases). The CDR3 length is 14 residues. Trimming took off 1 base at V and 7 bases at J, with 10 bases between the two ends. Germline assignment: CDR1 SGHAT and CDR2 FQNNGV. CDR3 residues: CASSLAGAREKLFF. The CDR3 DNA reads TGTGCCAGCAGCTTAGCCGGGGCGCGTGAAAAACTGTTTTTT.

This clonotype was detected ten times or more. V usage is TRBV18 and J usage is TRBJ2-1, with D maybe TRBD2 (5 bases). With 6 bases removed from V and 1 base from J, the gap between germline ends came to 7 bases. CDR1 and CDR2 (germline): KGHSH, LQKENI. CDR3 length: 13 amino acids. The CDR3 protein is CASSEESYNEQFF. The DNA for the CDR3 is TGTGCCAGCTCGGAGGAATCCTACAATGAGCAGTTCTTC.

This clonotype has a handful of counts. A much larger clonotype is one base distant, so this may be a read error. DNA for the CDR3: TGTGCCAGCAGCTTAGGAGGGCCAAGCACCGGGGAGCTGTTTTTT. This sequence encodes CASSLGGPSTGELFF. The chain links TRBV11-3 to TRBJ2-2; TRBD2 is a possible D gene (5 bases). The V end lost 1 base, the J end lost 4 bases, and 10 bases lay between the germline ends. Germline CDR1 SGHNT, CDR2 YENEEA. The CDR3 sequence is 15 residues long.

This clonotype appeared many times. The chain recombines TRBV11-2 with TRBJ2-6; 9 bases line up with TRBD1. Germline CDR1 is SGHAT and CDR2 is FQNNGV. The CDR3 length is 18 residues. V shed 1 base and J 0 bases; nucleotides not matched to a gene: 4. The CDR3 loop reads CASSLGTGGISGANVLTF. Here the CDR3 DNA reads TGTGCCAGCAGCTTAGGAACAGGGGGCATCTCTGGGGCCAACGTCCTGACTTTC.

The chain recombines TRBV2 with TRBJ2-5; a possible D gene is TRBD1 (6 bases). The CDR3 consists of 13 residues. V was cut by 7 bases and J by 3 bases, with 12 bases left in between. Looked up from germline, CDR1 is SNHLY and CDR2 is FYNNEI. The CDR3 sequence: CASNSGDKETQYF. Here the CDR3 DNA reads TGTGCCAGCAATTCAGGGGACAAAGAGACCCAGTACTTC.

This clonotype was picked up a small number of times. V is TRBV7-9 and J is TRBJ2-2; D uncertain. The length of the CDR3 is 15 residues. V dropped 0 bases and J dropped 2 bases, with 7 bases sitting between them. CDR1 and CDR2 from the germline V gene are SEHNR and FQNEAQ (reference sequence). CDR3 region: CASSLATFNTGELFF. The CDR3 DNA follows: TGTGCCAGCAGCTTAGCGACCTTTAACACCGGGGAGCTGTTTTTT.

The sample holds many counts of this clonotype. The chain is built from TRBV20-1 and TRBJ2-5; weak D call: TRBD1 (6 bases). This CDR3 region has 13 residues. Germline-derived CDR1 and CDR2 are DFQATT and SNEGSKA (reference sequence). V was shortened by 6 bases and J by 1 base, with 12 bases between the two germline ends. CDR3 sequence reads: CSAQTGRQETQYF. CDR3 coding DNA: TGCAGTGCACAGACAGGACGCCAAGAGACCCAGTACTTC.

This clonotype was counted only a few times. The CDR3 nucleotides read TGCGCCAGCAGCCCCTCCAGCGGTGGGACAGGAGATGAAAAACTGTTTTTT. This gives the protein CASSPSSGGTGDEKLFF. The rearrangement links TRBV4-1 to TRBJ1-4, with 8 bases matching TRBD1. The CDR3 spans 17 residues. Trimming removed 4 bases from V and 6 bases from J; junction bases left unmatched: 13. Germline V CDR1 and CDR2: MGHRA, YSYEKL.